This TCR beta chain was captured in a study of T-cell reconstitution after alpha-beta-depleted transplantation in children. Study-wide results and caveats: It was reported that alpha-beta T cells came from several hundred expanded graft clones (about two months after transplant). Several patients had high TCRbeta diversity at day 60; it came from surviving recipient T cells and thymic progenitors. Fresh T-cell production supplied most of the T-cell counts and diversity seen one year after transplant.

This clonotype was observed at least ten times. Its specificity is unknown. The V end was cut by 2 bases, the J end by 5 bases, with 16 bases between. CDR1 is SEHNR, CDR2 FQNEAQ, per germline (reference sequence). The CDR3 spans 16 residues. Unique molecular identifiers were incorporated into the prepared TCRbeta library. Each CDR3 protein is one row after TCRdb ran MiXCR on the PCR reads. In the table there are 400,000 to 450,000 distinct CDR3 sequences, 43% of which are singletons. The genes are TRBV7-9 and TRBJ2-1; D uncertain. The receptor comes from a girl between 2 and 10 years old with aplastic anemia, due to receive a stem cell transplant. The material was PBMCs, obtained before TCRalphabeta/CD19-depleted stem cell transplant. The CDR3 bases are TGTGCCAGCAGCTTAATAGGGTCTAGGGTCCACAATGAGCAGTTCTTC. Translating it yields CASSLIGSRVHNEQFF.